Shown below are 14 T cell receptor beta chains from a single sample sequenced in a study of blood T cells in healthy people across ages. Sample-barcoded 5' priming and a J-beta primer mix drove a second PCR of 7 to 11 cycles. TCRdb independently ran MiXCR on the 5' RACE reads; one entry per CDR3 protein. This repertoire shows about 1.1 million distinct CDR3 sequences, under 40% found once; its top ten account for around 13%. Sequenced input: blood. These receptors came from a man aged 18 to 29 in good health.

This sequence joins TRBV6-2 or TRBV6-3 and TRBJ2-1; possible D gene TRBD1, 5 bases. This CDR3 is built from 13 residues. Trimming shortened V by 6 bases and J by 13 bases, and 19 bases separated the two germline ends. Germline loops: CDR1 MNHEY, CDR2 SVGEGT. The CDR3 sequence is CASRITSPGYQFF. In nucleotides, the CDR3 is TGTGCCAGCAGGATAACGAGTCCAGGGTACCAGTTCTTC.

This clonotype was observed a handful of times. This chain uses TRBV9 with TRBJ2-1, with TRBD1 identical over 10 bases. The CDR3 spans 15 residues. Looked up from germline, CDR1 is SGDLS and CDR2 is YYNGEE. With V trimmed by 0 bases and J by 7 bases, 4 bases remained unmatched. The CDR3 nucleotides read TGTGCCAGCAGCGTAGAGGGACAGGGGAAGAATGAGCAGTTCTTC. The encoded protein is CASSVEGQGKNEQFF.

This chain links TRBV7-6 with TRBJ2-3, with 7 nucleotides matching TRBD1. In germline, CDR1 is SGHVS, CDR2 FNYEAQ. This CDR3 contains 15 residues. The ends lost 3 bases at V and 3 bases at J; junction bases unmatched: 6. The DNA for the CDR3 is TGTGCCAGCAGCTTCCAGGGGGAGAAAACAGATACGCAGTATTTT. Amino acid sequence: CASSFQGEKTDTQYF.

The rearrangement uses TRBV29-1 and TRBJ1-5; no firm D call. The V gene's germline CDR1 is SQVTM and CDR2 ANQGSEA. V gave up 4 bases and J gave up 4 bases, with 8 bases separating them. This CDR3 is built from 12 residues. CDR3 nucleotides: TGCAGCGTTGCATGGGCTAATCAGCCCCAGCATTTT. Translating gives CSVAWANQPQHF.

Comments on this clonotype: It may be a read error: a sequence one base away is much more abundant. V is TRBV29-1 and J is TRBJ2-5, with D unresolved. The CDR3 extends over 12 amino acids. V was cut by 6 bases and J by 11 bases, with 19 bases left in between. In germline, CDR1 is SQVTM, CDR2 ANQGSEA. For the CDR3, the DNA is TGCAGCGTAAACACCGCAACCAATGAGCAGTACTTC. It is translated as CSVNTATNEQYF.

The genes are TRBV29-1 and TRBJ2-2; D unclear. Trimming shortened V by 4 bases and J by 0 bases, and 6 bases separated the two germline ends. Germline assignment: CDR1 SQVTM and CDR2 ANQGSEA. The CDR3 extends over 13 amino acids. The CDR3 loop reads CSVVTANTGELFF. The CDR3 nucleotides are TGCAGCGTTGTTACAGCGAACACCGGGGAGCTGTTTTTT.

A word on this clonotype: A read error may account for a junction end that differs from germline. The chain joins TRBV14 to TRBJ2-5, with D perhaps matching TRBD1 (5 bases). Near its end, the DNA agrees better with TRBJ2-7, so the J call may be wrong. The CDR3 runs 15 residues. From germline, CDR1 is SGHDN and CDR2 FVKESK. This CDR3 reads CVSSQDVRAGYEQYF. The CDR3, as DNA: TGTGTCAGCAGCCAAGACGTCAGGGCTGGGTACGAGCAGTACTTC.

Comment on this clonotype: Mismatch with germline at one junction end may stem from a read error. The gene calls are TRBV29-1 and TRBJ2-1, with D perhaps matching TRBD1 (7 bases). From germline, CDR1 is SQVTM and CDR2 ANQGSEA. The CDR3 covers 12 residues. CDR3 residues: CGVGGQTNEQFF. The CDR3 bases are TGCGGCGTCGGGGGACAGACAAATGAGCAGTTCTTC.

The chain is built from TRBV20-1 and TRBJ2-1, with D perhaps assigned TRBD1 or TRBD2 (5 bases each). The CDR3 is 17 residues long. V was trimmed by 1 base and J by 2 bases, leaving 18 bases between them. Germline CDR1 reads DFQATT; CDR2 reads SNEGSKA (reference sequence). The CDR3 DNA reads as TGCAGTGCTAGAGGGGGGTTACGGGCTAGCCCCTACAATGAGCAGTTCTTC. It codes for CSARGGLRASPYNEQFF.

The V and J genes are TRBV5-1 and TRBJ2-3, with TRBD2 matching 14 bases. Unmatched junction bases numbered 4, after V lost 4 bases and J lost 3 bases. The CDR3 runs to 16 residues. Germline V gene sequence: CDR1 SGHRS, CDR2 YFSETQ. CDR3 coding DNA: TGCGCCAGCAGCAACGGACTAGCGGGGGGAACAGATACGCAGTATTTT. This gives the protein CASSNGLAGGTDTQYF.

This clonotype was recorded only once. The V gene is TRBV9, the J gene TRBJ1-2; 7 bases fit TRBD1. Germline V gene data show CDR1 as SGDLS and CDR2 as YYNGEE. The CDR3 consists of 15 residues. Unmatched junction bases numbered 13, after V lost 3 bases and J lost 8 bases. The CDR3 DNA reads TGTGCCAGCAGCGACGGGACAGCGGGTTATTGGGGCTACACCTTC. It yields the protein CASSDGTAGYWGYTF.

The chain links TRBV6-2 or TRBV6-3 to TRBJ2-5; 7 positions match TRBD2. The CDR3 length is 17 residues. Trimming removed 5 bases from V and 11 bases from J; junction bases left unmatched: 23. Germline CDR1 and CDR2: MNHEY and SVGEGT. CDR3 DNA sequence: TGTGCCAGCAGTCAAAGTCCAAGCGGGGCACCCTACAATGAGCAGTACTTC. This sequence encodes CASSQSPSGAPYNEQYF.

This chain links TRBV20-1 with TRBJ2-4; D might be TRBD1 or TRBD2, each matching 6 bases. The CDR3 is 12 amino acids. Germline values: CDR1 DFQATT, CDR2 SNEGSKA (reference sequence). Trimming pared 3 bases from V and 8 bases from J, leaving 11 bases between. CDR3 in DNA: TGCAGTGCTAGCCCGGGGGCGGACATTCAGTACTTC. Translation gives CSASPGADIQYF.

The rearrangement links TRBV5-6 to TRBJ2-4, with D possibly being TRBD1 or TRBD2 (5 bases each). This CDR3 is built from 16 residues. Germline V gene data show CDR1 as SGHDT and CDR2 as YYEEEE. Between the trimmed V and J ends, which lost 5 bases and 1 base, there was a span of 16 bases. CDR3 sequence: CASSLWDRGAKNIQYF. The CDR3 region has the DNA TGTGCCAGCAGTCTCTGGGACCGCGGGGCCAAAAACATTCAGTACTTC.